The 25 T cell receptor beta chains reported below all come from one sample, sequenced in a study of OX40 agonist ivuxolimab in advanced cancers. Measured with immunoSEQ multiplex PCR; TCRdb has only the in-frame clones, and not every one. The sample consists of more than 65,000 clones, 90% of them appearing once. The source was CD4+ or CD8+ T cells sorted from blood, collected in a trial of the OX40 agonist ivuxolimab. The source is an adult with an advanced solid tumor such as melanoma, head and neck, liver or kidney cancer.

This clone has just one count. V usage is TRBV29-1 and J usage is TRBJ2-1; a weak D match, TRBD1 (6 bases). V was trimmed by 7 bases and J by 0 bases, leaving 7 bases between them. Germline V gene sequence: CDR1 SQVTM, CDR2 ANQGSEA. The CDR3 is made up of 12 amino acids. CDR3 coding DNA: TGCAGCGCGGGACACTCCTACAATGAGCAGTTCTTC. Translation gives CSAGHSYNEQFF.

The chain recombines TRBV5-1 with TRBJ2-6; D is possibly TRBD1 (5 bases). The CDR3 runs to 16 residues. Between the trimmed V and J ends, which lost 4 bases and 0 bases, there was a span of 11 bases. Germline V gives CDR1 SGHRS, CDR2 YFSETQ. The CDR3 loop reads CASSRGLPSGANVLTF. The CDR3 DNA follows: TGCGCCAGCAGCAGGGGTCTGCCCTCTGGGGCCAACGTCCTGACTTTC.

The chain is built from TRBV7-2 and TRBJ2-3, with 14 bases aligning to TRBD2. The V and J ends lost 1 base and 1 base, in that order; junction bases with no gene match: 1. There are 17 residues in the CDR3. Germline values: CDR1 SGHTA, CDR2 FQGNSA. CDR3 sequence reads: CASSLVGLAGGTDTQYF. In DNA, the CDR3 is TGTGCCAGCAGCTTAGTGGGACTAGCGGGAGGCACAGATACGCAGTATTTT.

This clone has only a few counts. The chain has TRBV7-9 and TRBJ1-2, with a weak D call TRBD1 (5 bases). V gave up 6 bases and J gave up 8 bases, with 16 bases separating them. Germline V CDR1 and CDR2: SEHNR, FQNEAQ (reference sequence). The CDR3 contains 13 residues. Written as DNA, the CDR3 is TGTGCCAGCAGAGAAGGGGAGTTTAAGGGCTACACCTTC. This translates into CASREGEFKGYTF. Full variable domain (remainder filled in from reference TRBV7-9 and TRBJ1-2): DTGVSQNPRHKITKRGQNVTFRCDPISEHNRLYWYRQTLGQGPEFLTYFQNEAQLEKSRLLSDRFSAERPKGSFSTLEIQRTEQGDSAMYLCASREGEFKGYTFGSGTRLTVV.

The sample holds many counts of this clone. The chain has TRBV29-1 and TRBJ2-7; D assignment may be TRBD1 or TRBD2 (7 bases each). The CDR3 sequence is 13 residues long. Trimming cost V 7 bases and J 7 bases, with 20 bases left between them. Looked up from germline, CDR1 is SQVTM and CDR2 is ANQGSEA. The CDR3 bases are TGCAGCGCTGGGGACTACCAGGGGGGTGAGCAGTACTTC. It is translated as CSAGDYQGGEQYF.

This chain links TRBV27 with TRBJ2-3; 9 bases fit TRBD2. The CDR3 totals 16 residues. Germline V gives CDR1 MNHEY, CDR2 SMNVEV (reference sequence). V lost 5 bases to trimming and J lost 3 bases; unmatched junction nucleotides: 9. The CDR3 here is CASSPYSGRGTDTQYF. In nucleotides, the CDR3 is TGTGCCAGCAGTCCCTATAGCGGGAGAGGGACAGATACGCAGTATTTT.

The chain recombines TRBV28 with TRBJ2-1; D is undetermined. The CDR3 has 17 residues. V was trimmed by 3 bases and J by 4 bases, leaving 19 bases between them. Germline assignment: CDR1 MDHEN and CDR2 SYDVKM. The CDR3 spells CASSLLVGVIGYNEQFF. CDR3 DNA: TGTGCCAGCAGTTTGTTGGTCGGAGTTATCGGATACAATGAGCAGTTCTTC.

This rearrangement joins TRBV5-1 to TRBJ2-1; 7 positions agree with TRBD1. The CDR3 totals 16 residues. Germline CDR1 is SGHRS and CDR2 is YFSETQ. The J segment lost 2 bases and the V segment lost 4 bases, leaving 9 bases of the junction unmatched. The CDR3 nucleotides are TGCGCCAGCAGCCCCGAGGGGGCGGAACCCTACAATGAGCAGTTCTTC. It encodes CASSPEGAEPYNEQFF. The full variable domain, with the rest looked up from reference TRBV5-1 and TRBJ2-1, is KAGVTQTPRYLIKTRGQQVTLSCSPISGHRSVSWYQQTPGQGLQFLFEYFSETQRNKGNFPGRFSGRQFSNSRSEMNVSTLELGDSALYLCASSPEGAEPYNEQFFGPGTRLTVL.

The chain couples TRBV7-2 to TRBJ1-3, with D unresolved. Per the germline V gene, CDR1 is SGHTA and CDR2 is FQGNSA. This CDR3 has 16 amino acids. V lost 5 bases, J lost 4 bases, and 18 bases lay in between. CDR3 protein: CASSRRAGSYGNTIYF. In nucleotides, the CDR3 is TGTGCCAGCAGCCGTAGGGCCGGGAGTTACGGAAACACCATATATTTT. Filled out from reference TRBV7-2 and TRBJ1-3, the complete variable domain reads GAGVSQSPSNKVTEKGKDVELRCDPISGHTALYWYRQSLGQGLEFLIYFQGNSAPDKSGLPSDRFSAERTGGSVSTLTIQRTQQEDSAVYLCASSRRAGSYGNTIYFGEGSWLTVV.

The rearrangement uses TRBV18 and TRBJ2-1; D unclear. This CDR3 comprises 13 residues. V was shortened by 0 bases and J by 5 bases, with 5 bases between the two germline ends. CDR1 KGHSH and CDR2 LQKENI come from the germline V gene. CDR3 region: CASSPPDHNEQFF. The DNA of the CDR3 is TGTGCCAGCTCACCACCTGACCACAATGAGCAGTTCTTC.

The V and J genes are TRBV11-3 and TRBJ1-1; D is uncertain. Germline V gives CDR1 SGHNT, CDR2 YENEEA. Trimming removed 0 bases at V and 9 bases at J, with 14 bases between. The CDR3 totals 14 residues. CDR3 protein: CASSLDELRGQAFF. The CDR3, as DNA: TGTGCCAGCAGCTTAGATGAGCTGCGCGGGCAAGCTTTCTTT.

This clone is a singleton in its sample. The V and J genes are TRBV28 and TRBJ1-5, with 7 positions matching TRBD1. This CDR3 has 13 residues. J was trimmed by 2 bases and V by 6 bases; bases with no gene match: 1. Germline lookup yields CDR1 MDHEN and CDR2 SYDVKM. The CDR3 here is CASRQGRNQPQHF. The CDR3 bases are TGTGCCAGCAGACAGGGGCGCAATCAGCCCCAGCATTTT.

CDR3 amino acids: CASSPGLGNTIYF. CDR3 DNA: TGCGCCAGCAGCCCCGGACTGGGAAACACCATATATTTT. V is TRBV5-1 and J is TRBJ1-3; D not certain. This CDR3 is built from 13 residues. The germline V gene has CDR1 SGHRS and CDR2 YFSETQ. V was clipped by 4 bases and J by 4 bases, with 9 bases between them.

CDR3 sequence reads: CASSWTGMETQYF. CDR3 sequence (DNA): TGTGCCAGCAGTTGGACAGGGATGGAGACCCAGTACTTC. This chain connects TRBV6-5 to TRBJ2-5, with 8 nucleotides matching TRBD1. The CDR3 runs 13 residues. V lost 4 bases and J lost 5; bases outside the gene matches: 3. Per the germline V gene, CDR1 is MNHEY and CDR2 is SVGAGI.

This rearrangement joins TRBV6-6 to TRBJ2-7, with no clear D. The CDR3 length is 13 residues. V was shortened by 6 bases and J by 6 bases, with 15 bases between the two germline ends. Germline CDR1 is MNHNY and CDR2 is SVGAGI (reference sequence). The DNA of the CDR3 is TGTGCCAGCAGGGTGAGGCCACATGGCGAGCAGTACTTC. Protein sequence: CASRVRPHGEQYF.

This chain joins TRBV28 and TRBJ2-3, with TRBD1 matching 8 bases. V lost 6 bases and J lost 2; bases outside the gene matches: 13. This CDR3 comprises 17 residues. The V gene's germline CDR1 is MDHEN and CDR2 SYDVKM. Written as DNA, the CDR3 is TGTGCCAGCAGCCAGCTCGTCGACAGGGGCGACACAGATACGCAGTATTTT. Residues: CASSQLVDRGDTDTQYF.

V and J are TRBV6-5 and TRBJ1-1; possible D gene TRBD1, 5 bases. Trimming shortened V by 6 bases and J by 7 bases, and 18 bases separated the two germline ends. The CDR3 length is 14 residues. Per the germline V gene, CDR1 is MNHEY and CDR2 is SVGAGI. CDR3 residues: CASRAPGGGNEAFF. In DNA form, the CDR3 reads TGTGCCAGCAGAGCCCCCGGGGGAGGTAATGAAGCTTTCTTT.

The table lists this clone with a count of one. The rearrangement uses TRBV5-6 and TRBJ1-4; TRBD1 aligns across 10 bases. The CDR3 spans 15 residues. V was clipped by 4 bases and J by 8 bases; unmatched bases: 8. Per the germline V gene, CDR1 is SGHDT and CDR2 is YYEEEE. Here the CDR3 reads CASSPRQGAGEKLFF. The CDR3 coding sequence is TGTGCCAGCAGCCCGAGACAGGGGGCGGGCGAAAAACTGTTTTTT.

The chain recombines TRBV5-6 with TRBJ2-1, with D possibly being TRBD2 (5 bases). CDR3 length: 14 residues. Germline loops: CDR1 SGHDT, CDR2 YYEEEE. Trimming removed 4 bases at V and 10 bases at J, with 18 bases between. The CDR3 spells CASSIVSRESEQFF. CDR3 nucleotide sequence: TGTGCCAGCAGCATCGTGTCAAGGGAGAGCGAGCAGTTCTTC.

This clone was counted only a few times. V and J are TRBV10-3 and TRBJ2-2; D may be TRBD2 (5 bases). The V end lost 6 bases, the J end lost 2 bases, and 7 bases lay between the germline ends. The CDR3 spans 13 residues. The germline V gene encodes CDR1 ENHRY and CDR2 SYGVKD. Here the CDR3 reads CAISSGNTGELFF. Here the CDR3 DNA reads TGTGCCATCAGCTCGGGAAACACCGGGGAGCTGTTTTTT.

This CDR3 is CASSQDGGAENQPQHF. The CDR3 DNA follows: TGTGCCAGCAGCCAAGATGGGGGGGCAGAGAATCAGCCCCAGCATTTT. The chain joins TRBV14 to TRBJ1-5; D may be TRBD1 (6 bases). Per the germline V gene, CDR1 is SGHDN and CDR2 is FVKESK. Trimming shortened V by 0 bases and J by 4 bases, and 13 bases separated the two germline ends. The length of the CDR3 is 16 residues.

CDR3 protein: CASSLFAAATDTQYF. DNA for the CDR3: TGTGCCAGCAGCTTGTTCGCGGCCGCCACAGATACGCAGTATTTT. The chain is built from TRBV7-2 and TRBJ2-3; no firm D call. The CDR3 sequence is 15 residues long. Trimming took off 3 bases at V and 2 bases at J, with 12 bases between the two ends. Germline V lookup: CDR1 SGHTA, CDR2 FQGNSA. Full variable domain (missing parts from reference TRBV7-2 and TRBJ2-3): GAGVSQSPSNKVTEKGKDVELRCDPISGHTALYWYRQSLGQGLEFLIYFQGNSAPDKSGLPSDRFSAERTGGSVSTLTIQRTQQEDSAVYLCASSLFAAATDTQYFGPGTRLTVL.

For the CDR3, the DNA is TGTGCCAGCAGCTTAGCAGGGGGGCAAACTGAAGCTTTCTTT. It encodes CASSLAGGQTEAFF. The chain couples TRBV7-2 to TRBJ1-1; weak D call: TRBD1 (6 bases). The CDR3 covers 14 residues. Germline V gene sequence: CDR1 SGHTA, CDR2 FQGNSA. The V gene lost 0 bases and the J gene lost 5 bases, with 10 bases spanning the gap.

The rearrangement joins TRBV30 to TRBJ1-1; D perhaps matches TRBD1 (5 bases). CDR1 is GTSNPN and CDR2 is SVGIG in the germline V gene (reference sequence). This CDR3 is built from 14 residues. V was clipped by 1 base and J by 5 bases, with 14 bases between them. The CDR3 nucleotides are TGTGCCTGGAGTGCCGGGACGACTCAAACTGAAGCTTTCTTT. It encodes CAWSAGTTQTEAFF.

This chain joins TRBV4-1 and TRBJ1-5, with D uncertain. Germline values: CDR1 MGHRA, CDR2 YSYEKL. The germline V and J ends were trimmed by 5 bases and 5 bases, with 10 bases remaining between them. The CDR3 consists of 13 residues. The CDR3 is CASSDGGDQPQHF. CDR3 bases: TGCGCCAGCAGCGACGGCGGGGATCAGCCCCAGCATTTT.